The 7 T cell receptor beta chains listed next were all sequenced from one sample in a study of CD8 T cells in ankylosing spondylitis. Broader study findings: A TCR beta motif of 7 or 8 highly homologous variants appeared characteristic of ankylosing spondylitis blood.

No antigen has been assigned to these receptors. One entry per CDR3 protein results from TCRdb running MiXCR on the 5' RACE reads. Of about 840,000 distinct CDR3 sequences listed, roughly 10% are singletons. Sequenced: blood, either unsorted or a sorted T cell fraction (not recorded which). The receptor set was obtained from a male donor with ankylosing spondylitis.

This clonotype was observed at least ten times. V is TRBV6-5 and J is TRBJ1-5; D call uncertain. CDR1 is MNHEY and CDR2 is SVGAGI in the germline V gene. This CDR3 has 13 residues. Deletions cut 0 bases from V and 6 bases from J, with 6 bases between. The CDR3 sequence is CASSYSGSQPQHF. Here the CDR3 DNA reads TGTGCCAGCAGTTACTCAGGGAGTCAGCCCCAGCATTTT.

The chain has TRBV7-2 and TRBJ2-3, with 7 positions matching TRBD2. CDR3 length equals 12 residues. Per the germline V gene, CDR1 is SGHTA and CDR2 is FQGNSA. The J segment lost 5 bases and the V segment lost 4 bases, leaving 0 bases of the junction unmatched. The CDR3 DNA follows: TGTGCCAGCAGCTGGGGGGGAGATACGCAGTATTTT. It codes for CASSWGGDTQYF. Complete variable domain (other parts from reference TRBV7-2 and TRBJ2-3): GAGVSQSPSNKVTEKGKDVELRCDPISGHTALYWYRQSLGQGLEFLIYFQGNSAPDKSGLPSDRFSAERTGGSVSTLTIQRTQQEDSAVYLCASSWGGDTQYFGPGTRLTVL.

The genes are TRBV6-4 and TRBJ2-5, with D perhaps matching TRBD1 or TRBD2 (5 bases each). The CDR3 runs 14 residues. Between the trimmed V and J ends, which lost 7 bases and 5 bases, there was a span of 17 bases. The germline CDR1 and CDR2 sequences are MRHNA and SNTAGT. CDR3 in amino acids: CASTGQGVSETQYF. The CDR3, as DNA: TGTGCCAGCACGGGGCAGGGAGTTTCGGAGACCCAGTACTTC.

The J gene is TRBJ2-3, the V gene TRBV5-6, with D hard to call. This CDR3 spans 15 amino acids. CDR1 and CDR2 (germline): SGHDT, YYEEEE. V lost 6 bases and J 1 base, leaving 15 bases between the germline ends. CDR3 DNA sequence: TGTGCCAGCACCTGGGGATTGAGTGGCACAGATACGCAGTATTTT. Encoded protein: CASTWGLSGTDTQYF.

This clonotype has only a few counts. Written as DNA, the CDR3 is TGTGCCAGCAGCGCCGGAGCGGGGAGGGAGACCCAGTACTTC. Protein product: CASSAGAGRETQYF. The chain combines TRBV2 with TRBJ2-5; 7 bases map to TRBD2. There are 14 residues in the CDR3. V lost 6 bases, J lost 5 bases, and 9 bases stayed unmatched. Germline assignment: CDR1 SNHLY and CDR2 FYNNEI.

The CDR3 spells CAWSEANEQFF. The CDR3 DNA reads TGTGCCTGGAGTGAGGCTAATGAGCAGTTCTTC. The chain carries TRBV30 and TRBJ2-1, with D unclear. V lost 1 base to trimming and J lost 7 bases, with 5 bases between them. Germline CDR1 GTSNPN, CDR2 SVGIG (reference sequence). CDR3 length equals 11 residues.

The table lists this clonotype with many counts. This rearrangement joins TRBV15 to TRBJ1-6; 8 bases align to TRBD1. The V gene end was trimmed by 1 base and the J gene end by 9 bases; junction bases not matched to a gene: 8. CDR1 and CDR2 from the germline V gene are LNHNV and YYDKDF (reference sequence). This CDR3 comprises 16 residues. The CDR3 reads CATSRGTGQGGSPLHF. The CDR3 DNA reads as TGTGCCACCAGCAGAGGGACCGGACAGGGAGGTTCACCCCTCCACTTT.